The 6 T cell receptor beta chains in this list originate from one sample, sequenced in a study of control samples from healthy donors and cancer patients. TCRdb's copy holds only in-frame clones and misses some; the assay was immunoSEQ multiplex PCR. This table has about 110,000 clones, 70% to 85% appearing once. The sample comprised blood. The receptors shown here come from a man between 18 and 35 years old in good health.

This clone was detected a few times. DNA of the CDR3: TGTGCCAGCAGCCAGACAGGGCGCCCCACAGATACGCAGTATTTT. The encoded protein is CASSQTGRPTDTQYF. The chain joins TRBV11-2 to TRBJ2-3; the match to TRBD1 covers 7 bases. V was pared by 5 bases and J by 2 bases, with 7 bases of the junction left unmatched. The length of the CDR3 is 15 residues. Germline CDR1 and CDR2: SGHAT and FQNNGV.

CDR3 protein: CASRLDRENGYTF. DNA for the CDR3: TGTGCCAGCAGATTGGACAGGGAAAATGGCTACACCTTC. The chain carries TRBV28 and TRBJ1-2; 8 bases map to TRBD1. V trimming: 6 bases; J trimming: 6 bases; junction bases outside the gene matches: 6. CDR1 is MDHEN and CDR2 is SYDVKM in the germline V gene. The CDR3 extends over 13 amino acids.

The chain links TRBV4-1 to TRBJ2-6; the D gene is possibly TRBD1 (6 bases). Trimming took off 5 bases at V and 4 bases at J, with 15 bases between the two ends. Germline V gene sequence: CDR1 MGHRA, CDR2 YSYEKL. The CDR3 spans 16 residues. The CDR3 spells CASSLQQGSGANVLTF. CDR3 DNA: TGCGCCAGCAGCTTACAACAGGGTTCGGGGGCCAACGTCCTGACTTTC.

The chain joins TRBV27 to TRBJ2-3, with D tentatively TRBD1 (6 bases). In germline, CDR1 is MNHEY, CDR2 SMNVEV (reference sequence). This CDR3 has 18 residues. Trimming pared 2 bases from V and 2 bases from J, leaving 20 bases between. The CDR3 DNA follows: TGTGCCAGCAGTTTAAAAATGTTGGGGGCGTTTTCCACAGATACGCAGTATTTT. Protein product: CASSLKMLGAFSTDTQYF.

The V gene is TRBV6-5, the J gene TRBJ1-2; 9 bases match TRBD1. CDR1 MNHEY and CDR2 SVGAGI come from the germline V gene. The CDR3 covers 12 residues. Trimming took 10 bases from V and 8 from J; bases not matched to a gene: 8. The CDR3 DNA is TGTGCCACTGTACAGGGGGCGCGGGGCTACACCTTC. Amino acids: CATVQGARGYTF.

The CDR3 protein is CAISEPGLAEETQYF. The DNA of the CDR3 is TGTGCCATCAGTGAGCCGGGACTAGCGGAAGAGACCCAGTACTTC. The V gene is TRBV10-3, the J gene TRBJ2-5; 11 bases line up with TRBD2. The V and J ends lost 2 bases and 3 bases, in that order; junction bases with no gene match: 2. In germline, CDR1 is ENHRY, CDR2 SYGVKD. The CDR3 sequence is 15 residues long.